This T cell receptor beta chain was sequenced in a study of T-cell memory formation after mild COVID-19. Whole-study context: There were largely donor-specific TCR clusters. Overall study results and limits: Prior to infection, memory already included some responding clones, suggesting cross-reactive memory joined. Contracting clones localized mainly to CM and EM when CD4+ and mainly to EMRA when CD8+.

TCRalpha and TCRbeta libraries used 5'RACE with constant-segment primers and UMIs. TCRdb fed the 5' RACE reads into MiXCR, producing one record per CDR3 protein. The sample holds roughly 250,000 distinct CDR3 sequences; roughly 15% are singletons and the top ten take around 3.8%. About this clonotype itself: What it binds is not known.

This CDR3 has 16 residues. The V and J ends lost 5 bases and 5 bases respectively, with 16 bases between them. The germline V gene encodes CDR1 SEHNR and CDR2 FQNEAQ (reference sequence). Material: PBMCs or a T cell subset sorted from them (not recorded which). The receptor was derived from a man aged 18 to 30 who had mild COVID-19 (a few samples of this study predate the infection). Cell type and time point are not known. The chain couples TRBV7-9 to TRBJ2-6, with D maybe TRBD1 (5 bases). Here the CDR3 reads CASSLTAPARANVLTF. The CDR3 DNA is TGTGCCAGCAGCCTGACAGCCCCTGCTAGGGCCAACGTCCTGACTTTC.